The text below deals with one T cell receptor (beta chain). The source of the sample is a study of blood T cell repertoires in COVID-19. The overall study: In each case, the material was cDNA or gDNA derived from T cells, B-cell-depleted T cells, or PBMCs.

Under the authors' procedure: Reference gene primers were amplified, and this amplification served to estimate nucleated cell counts. Clones were sequenced by immunoSEQ multiplex PCR, and TCRdb holds only the in-frame ones, with some missing. That table furnishes V, J and clone size, whereas the DNA furnished D and trimming. The repertoire holds roughly 120,000 clones, with more than 90% as singletons. Trimming cost V 5 bases and J 8 bases; bases outside gene matches: 12. This CDR3 has 15 amino acids. CDR1 is MNHEY, CDR2 SMNVEV, per germline (reference sequence). The TCR comes from a man in his fifties or sixties with COVID-19, enrolled during active disease. The chain has TRBV27 and TRBJ2-1, with 7 positions matching TRBD2. The sequenced sample was peripheral blood. CDR3 nucleotides: TGTGCCAGCAGTCTACTAGCGTCGACGGGCCATGAGCAGTTCTTC. It translates to CASSLLASTGHEQFF.